Shown below are 27 T cell receptor beta chains from a single sample sequenced in a study of Ad26.COV2.S vaccination and SARS-CoV-2 variants. TCRdb keeps only in-frame clones here, not all; method: immunoSEQ multiplex PCR. The table has hundreds of thousands of clones, 86% seen once; the top ten hold roughly 10%. Treatment in this sample: about 20 received Ad26.COV2.S at low or high dose, single or two shots; roughly 5 received placebo; per-sample allocation not given. Each sample was drawn 63 days after the first injection (of vaccine or placebo). The sample here was peripheral blood, taken in a trial of Ad26.COV2.S vaccine versus placebo. These TCRs come from a person between 18 and 59 years old who received the Ad26.COV2.S COVID-19 vaccine or a placebo.

This clone was found a few times. The chain recombines TRBV11-2 with TRBJ1-1, with D perhaps TRBD1 (5 bases). Trimming left V 6 bases short and J 1 base short, with 12 bases between. This CDR3 contains 14 residues. The germline CDR1 and CDR2 sequences are SGHAT and FQNNGV. The CDR3 region is CASSWGRANTEAFF. In DNA, the CDR3 is TGTGCCAGCAGTTGGGGGAGGGCGAACACTGAAGCTTTCTTT.

The chain is built from TRBV6-2 or TRBV6-3 and TRBJ2-3, with 9 bases aligning to TRBD2. Germline assignment: CDR1 MNHEY and CDR2 SVGEGT. This CDR3 has 17 residues. V was pared by 2 bases and J by 2 bases, with 8 bases of the junction left unmatched. Here the CDR3 DNA reads TGTGCCAGCAGTTACAACCGACTAGCGGACTACACAGATACGCAGTATTTT. Amino acids: CASSYNRLADYTDTQYF.

V is TRBV7-2 and J is TRBJ2-7; 9 bases align to TRBD1. Germline CDR1 reads SGHTA; CDR2 reads FQGNSA. The CDR3 loop spans 15 amino acids. V shed 7 bases and J 4 bases; nucleotides not matched to a gene: 11. The CDR3 DNA sequence: TGTGCCAGCACCTTGCGGACAGGGGCTGTTTACGAGCAGTACTTC. Translated, it gives CASTLRTGAVYEQYF.

The chain links TRBV4-3 to TRBJ2-7, with 9 bases identical to TRBD2. J lost 3 bases, V lost 0 bases, and 9 bases had no gene match. This CDR3 contains 17 residues. Germline CDR1 is LGHNA and CDR2 is YSLEER. The CDR3 region is CASSQDFPAGGIYEQYF. The CDR3 DNA follows: TGCGCCAGCAGCCAAGATTTCCCTGCGGGAGGGATCTACGAGCAGTACTTC.

This sequence joins TRBV29-1 and TRBJ1-1, with D tentatively TRBD1 (6 bases). Trimming stripped 6 bases from V and 5 bases from J, with 16 bases between. Germline lookup yields CDR1 SQVTM and CDR2 ANQGSEA. The CDR3 runs to 13 residues. CDR3 region: CSVERGGGTEAFF. The CDR3 nucleotides are TGCAGCGTAGAGAGAGGGGGAGGGACTGAAGCTTTCTTT.

The chain carries TRBV19 and TRBJ1-5; D might be TRBD1 (5 bases). V was trimmed by 8 bases and J by 1 base, leaving 18 bases between them. This CDR3 has 16 residues. The germline V gene encodes CDR1 LNHDA and CDR2 SQIVND (reference sequence). CDR3 nucleotides: TGTGCCAGTTTATCAGGGACCTATACAAGCAATCAGCCCCAGCATTTT. Its protein is CASLSGTYTSNQPQHF.

The chain uses TRBV12-3 or TRBV12-4 and TRBJ1-1, with D unclear. The CDR3 loop spans 13 amino acids. V shed 6 bases and J shed 10 bases, with 18 bases lying between them. The CDR3, as DNA: TGTGCCAGCAGCACCTCGGCCCGAAATGGAGCTTTCTTT. This encodes CASSTSARNGAFF.

This rearrangement joins TRBV9 to TRBJ1-2; D is perhaps TRBD1 (6 bases). Germline CDR1 is SGDLS and CDR2 is YYNGEE. CDR3 length equals 13 residues. V shed 2 bases and J shed 7 bases, with 12 bases lying between them. The CDR3: CASSVLQGSGYTF. The CDR3, as DNA: TGTGCCAGCAGCGTTCTACAGGGAAGTGGCTACACCTTC.

The chain uses TRBV3-1 (or the pseudogene TRBV3-2) and TRBJ2-1; D may be TRBD2 (6 bases). This CDR3 comprises 16 residues. The germline gives CDR1 LGHDT, CDR2 YNNKEL (reference sequence). V was shortened by 0 bases and J by 3 bases, with 12 bases between the two germline ends. CDR3 in DNA: TGTGCCAGCAGCCAAGAGGAGGGAGGCGTCTACAATGAGCAGTTCTTC. Its translation: CASSQEEGGVYNEQFF.

Concerning this clone itself: Distinct nucleotide sequences in the sample also encode this CDR3. The chain has TRBV6-5 and TRBJ1-1; perhaps TRBD1 as D (5 bases). The CDR3 covers 13 residues. CDR1 MNHEY and CDR2 SVGAGI come from the germline V gene. V shed 3 bases and J shed 1 base, with 6 bases lying between them. CDR3 nucleotides: TGTGCCAGCAGTTATCAGGGGAACACTGAAGCTTTCTTT. This translates into CASSYQGNTEAFF.

The sample holds a few counts of this clone. The CDR3 sequence: CASSGGGWRGYTF. The CDR3 DNA follows: TGTGCCAGCAGCGGCGGGGGCTGGCGGGGCTACACCTTC. This chain links TRBV9 with TRBJ1-2, with D possibly being TRBD1 (6 bases). The CDR3 spans 13 residues. V lost 3 bases and J lost 8, with 14 bases in between. Per the germline V gene, CDR1 is SGDLS and CDR2 is YYNGEE.

The chain carries TRBV5-1 and TRBJ1-1, with D possibly being TRBD1 (5 bases). Trimming took off 2 bases at V and 4 bases at J, with 9 bases between the two ends. The CDR3 is made up of 13 amino acids. CDR1 SGHRS and CDR2 YFSETQ come from the germline V gene. The CDR3 nucleotides read TGCGCCAGCAGCTTAACAGGTACCACTGAAGCTTTCTTT. It specifies CASSLTGTTEAFF.

The V gene is TRBV6-2 or TRBV6-3, the J gene TRBJ2-5, with D perhaps assigned TRBD1 or TRBD2 (5 bases each). Trimming removed 4 bases from V and 2 bases from J, with 17 bases in between. The CDR3 length is 16 residues. Per germline, CDR1 MNHEY and CDR2 SVGEGT. Here the CDR3 reads CASSSGRLQYQETQYF. CDR3 coding DNA: TGTGCCAGCAGTTCGGGACGCCTACAATATCAAGAGACCCAGTACTTC.

A note on this clone: One end of the junction varies from germline; a read error may be responsible. This sequence joins TRBV7-2 and TRBJ2-3; maybe TRBD1 (5 bases). Germline CDR1 and CDR2: SGHTA and FQGNSA. CDR3 size: 12 residues. This CDR3 reads CASSLETGTQYF. The CDR3 bases are TGTGCCAGCAGCCTGGAAACAGGTACGCAGTATTTT.

This chain links TRBV13 with TRBJ1-1; D ambiguous. Looked up from germline, CDR1 is PRHDT and CDR2 is FYEKMQ (reference sequence). This CDR3 spans 14 amino acids. Trimming left V 6 bases short and J 0 bases short, with 11 bases between. The CDR3, as DNA: TGTGCCAGCAGTACCCATGATTTGAACACTGAAGCTTTCTTT. Translating it yields CASSTHDLNTEAFF.

This chain links TRBV2 with TRBJ2-7; no clear D. Trimming took 10 bases from V and 2 from J, leaving 18 bases between them. Germline V CDR1 and CDR2: SNHLY, FYNNEI. This CDR3 contains 14 residues. The CDR3 loop is CATKAPSRPYEQYF. The CDR3 DNA reads TGTGCCACAAAAGCCCCTTCTCGGCCCTACGAGCAGTACTTC.

The J gene is TRBJ1-6, the V gene TRBV27; 10 bases map to TRBD1. The CDR3 extends over 15 amino acids. After removal of 7 bases from V and 9 bases from J, the junction contained 9 bases not matched to a gene. Germline CDR1 reads MNHEY; CDR2 reads SMNVEV (reference sequence). CDR3 loop: CASTQHGTGVSPLHF. The CDR3 nucleotides read TGTGCCAGCACCCAGCACGGGACAGGGGTTTCACCCCTCCACTTT.

The rearrangement links TRBV6-1 to TRBJ1-4; D unclear. The length of the CDR3 is 14 residues. The V gene's germline CDR1 is MNHNS and CDR2 SASEGT. Trimming pared 3 bases from V and 8 bases from J, leaving 13 bases between. The CDR3 loop is CASSDGGLPEKLFF. The CDR3 DNA is TGTGCCAGCAGTGATGGCGGATTACCGGAAAAACTGTTTTTT.

The chain couples TRBV7-9 to TRBJ1-1, with D possibly TRBD1 on 6 matching bases. The germline V gene has CDR1 SEHNR and CDR2 FQNEAQ (reference sequence). The CDR3 extends over 15 amino acids. V shed 5 bases and J shed 5 bases, with 18 bases lying between them. CDR3: CASSPPPGAGTEAFF. In nucleotides, the CDR3 is TGTGCCAGCAGCCCCCCCCCGGGGGCCGGGACTGAAGCTTTCTTT. The whole variable domain, remainder taken from reference TRBV7-9 and TRBJ1-1, is DTGVSQNPRHKITKRGQNVTFRCDPISEHNRLYWYRQTLGQGPEFLTYFQNEAQLEKSRLLSDRFSAERPKGSFSTLEIQRTEQGDSAMYLCASSPPPGAGTEAFFGQGTRLTVV.

CDR3 protein: CASSLTPSGRTDTQYF. The CDR3 region has the DNA TGTGCCAGCAGTTTAACCCCTAGCGGGAGAACAGATACGCAGTATTTT. The J gene is TRBJ2-3, the V gene TRBV28, with TRBD2 identical over 10 bases. CDR3 length: 16 amino acids. Germline CDR1 is MDHEN and CDR2 is SYDVKM. Losses at the gene ends were 2 bases for V and 3 bases for J; bases not matched to a gene: 5.

This clone was observed a few times. This sample includes further DNA sequences coding for the same CDR3. V gene TRBV9 combines with J gene TRBJ1-3, with a possible D match to TRBD1 (5 bases). V was pared by 8 bases and J by 3 bases, with 12 bases between. Germline V CDR1 and CDR2: SGDLS, YYNGEE. The CDR3 loop spans 13 amino acids. The CDR3 sequence: CASSRGDGNTIYF. The CDR3 bases are TGTGCCAGTTCCCGGGGGGATGGAAACACCATATATTTT.

The CDR3 nucleotides are TGTGCCAGCAGCTTTACAGGAGCGGACACCGGGGAGCTGTTTTTT. This codes for CASSFTGADTGELFF. The rearrangement uses TRBV7-3 and TRBJ2-2; D tentatively reads TRBD1 or TRBD2 (5 bases each). This CDR3 has 15 amino acids. The germline V gene has CDR1 SGHTA and CDR2 FQGTGA. The V gene lost 3 bases and the J gene lost 3 bases, with 11 bases spanning the gap. Full variable domain (outside the CDR3, taken from reference TRBV7-3 and TRBJ2-2): GAGVSQTPSNKVTEKGKYVELRCDPISGHTALYWYRQSLGQGPEFLIYFQGTGAADDSGLPNDRFFAVRPEGSVSTLKIQRTERGDSAVYLCASSFTGADTGELFFGEGSRLTVL.

The chain combines TRBV29-1 with TRBJ1-2; D unresolved. CDR1 is SQVTM and CDR2 is ANQGSEA in the germline V gene. The CDR3 loop spans 13 amino acids. Trimming cost V 1 base and J 4 bases, with 10 bases left between them. The DNA of the CDR3 is TGCAGCGTTGAAGGGGGAGTCGGCTATGGCTACACCTTC. Protein sequence: CSVEGGVGYGYTF.

The gene calls are TRBV9 and TRBJ2-3, with 8 bases fitting TRBD1. CDR1 is SGDLS, CDR2 YYNGEE, per germline. V lost 0 bases to trimming and J lost 6 bases; unmatched junction nucleotides: 6. The CDR3 length is 15 residues. CDR3 nucleotide sequence: TGTGCCAGCAGCGTAGCTACAGGGGGATTGGATACGCAGTATTTT. Protein: CASSVATGGLDTQYF.

CDR3 region: CASSKPGAGANVLTF. The DNA of the CDR3 is TGTGCCAGCAGCAAGCCAGGTGCTGGGGCCAACGTCCTGACTTTC. The chain uses TRBV5-6 and TRBJ2-6, with D hard to call. Trimming pared 4 bases from V and 2 bases from J, leaving 10 bases between. CDR3 length: 15 amino acids. Looked up from germline, CDR1 is SGHDT and CDR2 is YYEEEE.

The V call is TRBV5-1, the J call TRBJ2-1; D unclear. Germline V gene lookup returns CDR1 SGHRS and CDR2 YFSETQ. The CDR3 covers 14 residues. Between the trimmed V and J ends, which lost 2 bases and 7 bases, there was a span of 13 bases. As DNA, the CDR3 is TGCGCCAGCAGCTTCGAAGGTCTAGTGAATGAGCAGTTCTTC. Amino acid sequence: CASSFEGLVNEQFF. The full variable domain, completed using reference TRBV5-1 and TRBJ2-1, is KAGVTQTPRYLIKTRGQQVTLSCSPISGHRSVSWYQQTPGQGLQFLFEYFSETQRNKGNFPGRFSGRQFSNSRSEMNVSTLELGDSALYLCASSFEGLVNEQFFGPGTRLTVL.

A few counts support this clone. The V and J genes are TRBV5-1 and TRBJ2-2; D is unclear. The V end was cut by 0 bases, the J end by 6 bases, with 12 bases between. Germline CDR1 SGHRS, CDR2 YFSETQ. There are 15 residues in the CDR3. The CDR3 DNA sequence: TGCGCCAGCAGCTTGGTTTCGCAAACGGCCGGGGAGCTGTTTTTT. The encoded protein is CASSLVSQTAGELFF.